This entry lists 10 T cell receptor beta chains sequenced from one sample in a study of T cells expressing NK-cell markers. TCRdb re-called the 5' RACE reads; one entry per CDR3 protein, DNA not given. The sample's table shows over 100,000 distinct CDR3 sequences. Source material: blood T cells: a sorted CD56 or NKG2C T cell subset, CD4+ or CD8+ T cells, or bulk PBMC T cells (not recorded which). These TCRs come from a woman between 18 and 70 years old in good health.

The chain has TRBV7-9 and TRBJ1-2; TCRdb's D call, TRBD1, is unchecked because there is no DNA. There are 11 residues in the CDR3. Germline V gene sequence: CDR1 SEHNR, CDR2 FQNEAQ (reference sequence). This CDR3 is CASSLGLGDTF.

This chain joins TRBV4-3 and TRBJ2-2; the TCRdb call, TRBD1, lacks DNA for checking. The CDR3 length is 17 residues. The germline CDR1 and CDR2 sequences are LGHNA and YSLEER. The CDR3 is CASSQDFEGADAGELFF.

The gene calls are TRBV28 and TRBJ2-7; TCRdb names TRBD2, which stays unverified in the absence of DNA. The CDR3 has 15 amino acids. CDR1 is MDHEN, CDR2 SYDVKM, per germline. The CDR3 region is CASSRGTASAYEQYF.

The rearrangement uses TRBV4-3 and TRBJ2-2. CDR1 is LGHNA and CDR2 is YSLEER in the germline V gene. The CDR3 is 15 residues long. This chain's CDR3 is CASSQDHRYTGELFF.

V is TRBV19 and J is TRBJ1-2; the D call of TRBD1 rests on TCRdb alone, since no DNA is present to check it. CDR1 and CDR2 from the germline V gene are LNHDA and SQIVND (reference sequence). The CDR3 spans 13 residues. Here the CDR3 reads CASSAWTDYGYTF. The full variable domain, its missing parts supplied by reference TRBV19 and TRBJ1-2, is DGGITQSPKYLFRKEGQNVTLSCEQNLNHDAMYWYRQDPGQGLRLIYYSQIVNDFQKGDIAEGYSVSREKKESFPLTVTSAQKNPTAFYLCASSAWTDYGYTFGSGTRLTVV.

This chain links TRBV6-2 or TRBV6-3 with TRBJ2-3. The CDR3 spans 14 residues. Germline-derived CDR1 and CDR2 are MNHEY and SVGEGT. The CDR3 reads CASSYSEETDTQYF.

J is TRBJ1-1 and V is TRBV7-9. The CDR3 length is 13 residues. The germline gives CDR1 SEHNR, CDR2 FQNEAQ (reference sequence). The CDR3 spells CASSSPMNTEAFF.

This chain links TRBV7-8 with TRBJ2-2; there is no DNA to check the TCRdb D call of TRBD1. The CDR3 runs 15 residues. Germline V gene lookup returns CDR1 SGHVS and CDR2 FQNEAQ. The CDR3 reads CASSPWTGLTGELFF.

The chain links TRBV18 to TRBJ1-1. In germline, CDR1 is KGHSH, CDR2 LQKENI. The CDR3 runs 14 residues. The CDR3 here is CASSPPNGNTEAFF.

The chain couples TRBV20-1 to TRBJ2-1; TCRdb names TRBD1, which stays unverified in the absence of DNA. The germline V gene encodes CDR1 DFQATT and CDR2 SNEGSKA (reference sequence). The CDR3 has 15 amino acids. CDR3 loop: CSAPGGRFAYNEQFF.